Listed below are T cell receptor beta chains from one sample, sequenced in a study of blood T cells in healthy people across ages. TCRdb reanalysed the 5' RACE reads using MiXCR and keeps one entry per CDR3 protein. In the table there are 1.5 million to 2 million distinct CDR3 sequences, about two fifths of which are singletons. The sequenced material came from blood. Source of these receptors: a human donor in good health. The CDR3 runs from the conserved cysteine through the conserved F or W. A D gene is named only where the DNA matches it firmly. The size field is filled for only some rows; it gives once, few, many or a size class.

len	abundance	v_gene	d_gene	j_gene	CDR3aa	CDR3nt
15	.	TRBV12-3/TRBV12-4	.	TRBJ1-4	CASSRTFATNEKLFF	TGTGCCAGCAGTAGGACCTTTGCAACTAATGAAAAACTGTTTTTT
16	.	TRBV7-2	.	TRBJ2-2	CASSLGVGGGTGELFF	TGTGCCAGCAGCTTAGGAGTGGGTGGGGGCACCGGGGAGCTGTTTTTT
16	once	TRBV6-2/TRBV6-3	.	TRBJ1-2	CASSYNVGDTNYGYTF	TGTGCCAGCAGTTATAACGTCGGGGACACGAACTATGGCTACACCTTC
16	.	TRBV7-2	.	TRBJ1-6	CASSLAIAGSNSPLHF	TGTGCCAGCAGTTTAGCGATTGCAGGGTCGAATTCACCCCTCCACTTT
13	.	TRBV28	.	TRBJ1-2	CASSRIDYVDYTF	TGTGCCAGCAGTCGCATAGACTATGTGGACTACACCTTC
13	many	TRBV29-1	.	TRBJ1-2	CSVDGGFFYGYTF	TGCAGCGTTGATGGGGGGTTCTTCTATGGCTACACCTTC
14	few	TRBV29-1	.	TRBJ1-1	CSVGRGPVNTEAFF	TGCAGCGTTGGTCGAGGGCCGGTGAACACTGAAGCTTTCTTT
14	.	TRBV20-1	.	TRBJ2-1	CSRRRGSSYNEQFF	TGCAGTCGAAGAAGGGGTAGCTCCTACAATGAGCAGTTCTTC
16	.	TRBV29-1	.	TRBJ1-4	CSVGWHTTGPNEKLYF	TGCAGCGTTGGGTGGCACACCACCGGCCCTAATGAAAAACTGTATTTT
20	once	TRBV12-3/TRBV12-4	.	TRBJ1-1	CASSLVSGDRPQSLNTEAFF	TGTGCCAGCAGTTTAGTATCGGGAGACCGACCCCAGAGCCTAAACACTGAAGCTTTCTTT
16	.	TRBV20-1	TRBD1	TRBJ2-3	CSAAPLDRGSADTQYF	TGCAGTGCTGCCCCTCTAGACAGGGGGTCCGCAGATACGCAGTATTTT
16	few	TRBV7-9	TRBD2	TRBJ2-3	CASSFTEREPTDTQYF	TGTGCCAGCAGCTTTACCGAGCGGGAACCCACAGATACGCAGTATTTT
13	once	TRBV20-1	.	TRBJ2-3	CSARFDPFDTQYF	TGCAGTGCTAGATTCGACCCTTTTGATACGCAGTATTTT
14	.	TRBV20-1	.	TRBJ2-3	CSARVGGPTDTQYF	TGCAGTGCTAGGGTCGGGGGCCCCACGGATACGCAGTATTTT
14	few	TRBV5-1	TRBD2	TRBJ2-7	CASSLRASGYEQYF	TGCGCCAGCAGCTTGAGGGCTAGCGGATACGAGCAGTACTTC
18	.	TRBV6-5	TRBD1	TRBJ1-6	CASSYMLVGPGGNSPLHF	TGTGCCAGCAGTTATATGCTGGTGGGTCCAGGGGGTAATTCACCCCTCCACTTT
15	.	TRBV29-1	TRBD2	TRBJ2-3	CSVEASGGVSDTQYF	TGCAGCGTTGAGGCCAGCGGGGGAGTTTCAGATACGCAGTATTTT
15	once	TRBV6-6	TRBD1	TRBJ2-7	CASSLSRGIFYEQYF	TGTGCCAGCAGTTTATCCAGGGGGATATTCTACGAGCAGTACTTC
17	few	TRBV5-5	TRBD1	TRBJ2-1	CASSHLNRDSIYNEQFF	TGTGCCAGCAGCCACCTTAACCGGGACAGCATATACAATGAGCAGTTCTTC
14	once	TRBV28	TRBD1	TRBJ2-7	CASRGTGAFSEQYF	TGTGCCAGCAGGGGGACAGGGGCCTTTTCCGAGCAGTACTTC
14	.	TRBV20-1	.	TRBJ2-2	CSARGPPNTGELFF	TGCAGTGCTAGGGGTCCCCCGAACACCGGGGAGCTGTTTTTT
17	.	TRBV13	TRBD2	TRBJ2-1	CASSLGFPSGYNNEQFF	TGTGCCAGCAGCTTAGGCTTTCCTAGCGGATACAACAATGAGCAGTTCTTC